This T cell receptor (beta chain) is drawn from a study of cytomegalovirus exposure and HLA in healthy donors (dated by TCRdb to 2015 to 2018). Regarding the study in general: In an earlier analysis of roughly 500 of the donors, approximately 260 Gb of sequence data and approximately 120 million unique TCR beta sequences from some 170 million T cells were reported. About 280 gigabases of sequencing data and approximately 93 million unique TCR sequences were included in an early release covering about 700 HLA-typed donors. Of the roughly 400 genotyped donors, roughly 80% were placed in the genetic ancestry cluster associated with self-reported Caucasian donors. The study aimed to test whether cataloging public T cell receptors could reveal signatures of past pathogen exposure. Using immunosequencing, the study profiled T cell repertoires from fewer than 700 subjects and related those repertoires to cytomegalovirus serostatus. In addition to the first cohort of about 650 subjects, a separate validation cohort of under 150 different subjects was used. To predict cytomegalovirus infection status, the study brought together high-throughput TCR immunosequencing, statistical association of individual TCRs with disease status, and machine learning. A later analysis re-examined previously published TCR beta repertoires from several hundred donors and added high-resolution HLA genotyping to investigate patterns of TCR occurrence. Rather than using new phenotypic data, the later analysis identified candidate immune exposures from TCR beta sequences and from how often those sequences occurred across donors. An earlier analysis of approximately 630 of the donors applied high-throughput TCR beta sequencing to assess whether each TCR beta V gene segment acted as functional or pseudogenic. Donor age, sex, ethnicity and CMV serostatus were collected together with the repertoire data. Genome-wide SNP genotypes for about 65% of the 666 donors were used in a later genetic analysis, which treated that subset as a discovery cohort. All discovery cohort repertoires had been generated using a single sequencing platform. HLA typing covered class I and class II loci at four-digit resolution. Typing coverage varied by locus: roughly 629-640 donors for A, B, C, DRB1 and DQB1; roughly 560 for DQA1; approximately 570 for DPA1; fewer than 480 for DPB1. Because of strong linkage in the cohort, a handful of DR-DQ haplotypes were treated as single units for association and clustering. Among a few hundred genotyped donors of the cohort, an average of around 240,000 unique TCR beta nucleotide sequences were sequenced per donor, about a sixth of them non-productive.

Comment on this clone: Its antigen remains unidentified. The record has no base qualities; no much larger clone is one base away.

There are 14 amino acids in the CDR3, from cysteine to phenylalanine inclusive. Kept here is only the CDR3 DNA, which spans 42 bases and is read in frame from base 1. Trimming accounts for 7 bases at V and 8 bases at J, while the number of junction bases matched to no gene is 13. Via the germline V gene, CDR1 is SNHLY and CDR2 FYNNEI. Broad study findings and their caveats: Most TCR sequences were seen in very few donors, while some public TCRs were found in many individuals. A further reported finding was that TCR beta sequences accurately predicted the HLA-A and HLA-B alleles for most subjects in the first cohort. Some IMGT-functional V segments, including TRBV6-2 and TRBV6-3, could not be distinguished by the 87-base-pair reads and were therefore excluded. Only TCR beta chains were sequenced in this cohort, and the absence of alpha or paired-chain data limited detectable features. A later analysis found that most CMV-associated TCR beta chains appeared HLA-restricted, with HLA associations seemingly driven largely by CMV exposure. In a later analysis, HLA-associated TCR beta chains showed more clonal expansion and lower generation probabilities than non-associated chains that were equally common. Strong co-occurrence of HLA alleles, especially DR and DQ, made assigning TCR associations to individual alleles difficult. For the cohort, immune exposure information was limited to CMV serostatus. It was suggested by the authors that the approach could potentially be generalized to other disease states and immunological phenotypes. About 17 rarely observed V segments, including chromosome 9 orphons, were excluded from the earlier analysis of almost 600 of the donors because counts were too low. In a later genetic analysis, a missense DCLRE1C variant was associated with V-gene and J-gene trimming of TCR beta chains, and the association was replicated in an independent cohort. Because HLA typing was missing for some donors at each locus, association tests included only the typed subset. Linkage disequilibrium might explain the correlated functional status among segregating V segments, but an unknown experimental factor could not be ruled out. Presence/absence analyses assumed roughly uniform sequencing depth across donors, an assumption that may not hold. The sequencing pipeline was judged likely to have produced a cluster of highly shared sequence variants as a technical artifact. Cytomegalovirus status was reported to be diagnosed by the classifier with high specificity and sensitivity in both the original and validation cohorts. A later analysis associated 15,000 to 20,000 TCR beta sequences with specific HLA alleles at a false discovery rate of 0.05. In an earlier analysis of 587 of the donors, most TCR beta V segments appeared in productive rearrangements about 87% or about 30% of the time, broadly matching IMGT annotations. A few of the identified cytomegalovirus-associated TCR beta chains were confirmed in vitro to be specific for cytomegalovirus antigens. A later genetic analysis reported fewer N-insertions in productive TCRs among donors in an Asian-associated ancestry cluster than the 666-donor mean. A total of roughly 160 TCR beta chains were listed by the study as associated with cytomegalovirus. According to a later analysis, parvovirus B19, influenza, CMV and Epstein-Barr virus appeared linked to several top co-occurrence clusters. According to a later analysis, TCR association rates differed among HLA loci, with DRB1 alleles showing the most associated TCRs and HLA-C alleles showing the fewest.

The cohort consisted of 666 healthy bone marrow donors. All cohort members were sampled while nominally healthy, although unrecorded immune exposures were likely present. The donor tested CMV seronegative, placing the donor among the 350 to 400 seronegative members of the cohort. A peripheral blood sample was provided by each donor, and peripheral blood mononuclear cells were used for TCR beta sequencing. The Qiagen DNeasy Blood Extraction Kit was used to extract genomic DNA from the blood cell samples. Library construction relied on the immunoSEQ multiplex PCR assay. For the multiplex PCR, a mixture combining 60 forward primers for TCR Vbeta segments and 13 reverse primers for TCR Jbeta segments was used. The CDR3 region of rearranged TCR beta genes was amplified from genomic DNA with a multiplex PCR assay. The Illumina HiSeq System was used to sequence the amplified TCR beta libraries as 87-base-pair reads. The authors' pipeline ran thus. In a later analysis, some 80 million unique TCR beta chains were counted across the 500 to 850 repertoires, and roughly 9.9 million of these chains were shared by at least two donors. A nearest-neighbor algorithm error-corrected the raw reads and collapsed the reads into unique sequences, merging closely related sequences to remove PCR and sequencing errors. Alignment of CDR3 sequences to IMGT reference sequences was used to assign V, D and J gene segments. For a sequence to be retained, at least a six-nucleotide match to both a V gene segment and a J gene segment was required. Rearrangements were called productive when the CDR3 lacked stop codons and stayed in frame with V and J; all others were non-productive. CDR3 was defined according to IMGT convention as the region running from the second conserved V-encoded cysteine to the conserved J-encoded phenylalanine. The earlier analysis of around 640 of the donors excluded sequences that lacked an unambiguous match to a single V gene segment. In an earlier analysis of roughly 500 of the donors, V segments were called functional above 56.7% productive rearrangements and were called segregating when the between-donor standard deviation exceeded 5%. A statistical classification framework was developed to diagnose cytomegalovirus status using the catalog of TCR beta chain sequences. V and J gene assignment, in a later analysis, came from comparing TCR nucleotide sequences with IMGT/GENE-DB human TR gene sequences. The TCRdist pipeline was used in a later analysis to assign CDR3 sequences and most-parsimonious VDJ recombination scenarios. A later analysis defined each TCR beta chain by its CDR3 amino acid sequence plus V-gene family, and excluded reads lacking a unique V-gene family. In a later analysis, some 600 highly shared, low-generation-probability nucleotide sequences were removed to address suspected cross-contamination and a sequencing artifact. A later analysis calculated a clonal expansion index for each public chain from normalized within-repertoire ranks of inferred template counts. In a later analysis, generation probabilities were computed with a VDJ recombination model fitted to out-of-frame rearrangements, and the resulting probabilities were checked against IGoR. In a later analysis, hypergeometric tests were used to score TCR-TCR, TCR-HLA and TCR-CMV co-occurrence, with a repertoire-size bias correction applied to TCR pairs. To estimate false discovery rates, a later analysis permuted the HLA or CMV assignments 20 times. In a later analysis, co-occurring TCRs were grouped using DBSCAN, with TCRdist sequence similarity added in when clustering inside HLA-allele-positive subsets. Repertoires with fewer than 30,000 or more than 120,000 public chains, plus five repertoires with anomalous nucleotide sharing, were excluded from co-occurrence clustering. TCRdb carries this immuneACCESS record with in-frame sequences only. Its versions omit some clonotypes, under half of them owing to an unresolved V gene in the studies checked, with the rest unexplained. V and J calls plus clone size are reproduced from that table; the DNA served to infer D and trimming. In this sample the table shows approximately 280,000 clones, roughly 90% of which occur a single time. The leading ten clones occupy about 2.5% of the sample.

The sequence came from a woman between 18 and 29 years old in good health and CMV-seronegative. Sequenced sample: PBMCs. The chain is encoded by TRBV2 joined to TRBJ1-2; TRBD1 matches 7 bases in the middle. The CDR3 here reads CASIFGGGLRGYTF. The DNA sequence reads TGTGCCAGCATCTTCGGAGGGGGCTTGAGGGGCTACACCTTC.